A single sample is the source of the 27 T cell receptor beta chains below, sequenced in a study of human T cells and chemical hapten exposure. TCRdb called the RACE reads again in MiXCR, with one record for every CDR3 protein. The sample consists of 330,000 or so distinct CDR3 sequences, more than 5% of them appearing once. As for time point: patch test 2, 6 weeks after DPC sensitization. This sample's treatment: therapeutic diphenylcyclopropenone sensitization with weekly scalp DPC. The specimen comprised whole blood, sampled in connection with sensitization to the hapten diphenylcyclopropenone (DPC). These receptors were taken from a woman aged 18-35 years with alopecia areata. Some clones in this sample may be carry-over from other donors' samples.

This clonotype was seen a handful of times. The chain has TRBV20-1 and TRBJ2-7; D may be TRBD1 (6 bases). The CDR3 runs 14 residues. Germline V CDR1 and CDR2: DFQATT, SNEGSKA (reference sequence). V was trimmed by 1 base and J by 2 bases, leaving 12 bases between them. The CDR3 DNA sequence: TGCAGTGCTAGAGCGGACAGACGAGCCTACGAGCAGTACTTC. It is translated as CSARADRRAYEQYF.

This chain connects TRBV13 to TRBJ2-3; D remains unclear. CDR3 length equals 12 residues. V shed 6 bases and J shed 8 bases, with 12 bases lying between them. Germline V gene lookup returns CDR1 PRHDT and CDR2 FYEKMQ (reference sequence). CDR3 sequence: CASSLTVGTQYF. The CDR3 bases are TGTGCCAGCAGTCTAACTGTAGGTACGCAGTATTTT.

In its sample, this clonotype was seen a few times. The V and J genes are TRBV12-5 and TRBJ1-6; 8 bases are a match to TRBD1. The CDR3 has 16 residues. The germline V gene has CDR1 LGHNT and CDR2 FRNRAP. Trimming took 1 base from V and 9 from J; bases not matched to a gene: 8. CDR3 DNA: TGTGCTAGTGGTTTGGACTCTGGACAGGGATCTTCACCCCTCCACTTT. Translating it yields CASGLDSGQGSSPLHF. Complete variable domain (other parts from reference TRBV12-5 and TRBJ1-6): DARVTQTPRHKVTEMGQEVTMRCQPILGHNTVFWYRQTMMQGLELLAYFRNRAPLDDSGMPKDRFSAEMPDATLATLKIQPSEPRDSAVYFCASGLDSGQGSSPLHFGNGTRLTVT.

This clonotype was recorded at least ten times. The chain carries TRBV29-1 and TRBJ1-2; 8 bases are shared with TRBD1. This CDR3 has 12 residues. The junction had 3 bases not matched to a gene; V was cut back by 7 bases and J by 2 bases. The germline V gene encodes CDR1 SQVTM and CDR2 ANQGSEA. The DNA for the CDR3 is TGCAGCGCCAGGACAGGGAACTATGGCTACACCTTC. Translated: CSARTGNYGYTF.

This clonotype has just a few counts. The chain joins TRBV12-3 or TRBV12-4 to TRBJ1-2; the D gene is possibly TRBD1 (6 bases). This CDR3 is 13 amino acids long. Between the trimmed V and J ends, which lost 6 bases and 6 bases, there was a span of 14 bases. DNA for the CDR3: TGTGCCAGCAGCAACAGGGTACCAAATGGCTACACCTTC. This gives the protein CASSNRVPNGYTF.

This clonotype was counted at least ten times. The chain combines TRBV25-1 with TRBJ1-1; D perhaps matches TRBD1 (5 bases). The ends were cut back, 6 bases at V and 3 bases at J, with 8 bases in the middle. CDR3 size: 12 residues. Germline CDR1 is MGHDK and CDR2 is SYGVNS. CDR3 in amino acids: CASRGTYTEAFF. The CDR3 DNA sequence: TGTGCCAGCAGGGGGACTTACACTGAAGCTTTCTTT.

This clonotype was counted many times. The rearrangement uses TRBV7-6 and TRBJ1-1; D gene ambiguous. Per the germline V gene, CDR1 is SGHVS and CDR2 is FNYEAQ. The CDR3 runs 13 residues. V shed 1 base and J shed 3 bases, with 6 bases lying between them. The CDR3 spells CASSLGPDTEAFF. In DNA form, the CDR3 reads TGTGCCAGCAGCTTAGGGCCCGACACTGAAGCTTTCTTT.

This clonotype showed up many times. The chain couples TRBV6-4 to TRBJ2-3; no firm D call. The length of the CDR3 is 14 residues. In germline, CDR1 is MRHNA, CDR2 SNTAGT. V lost 0 bases to trimming and J lost 0 bases, with 4 bases between them. CDR3 residues: CASSDSDSTDTQYF. In DNA form, the CDR3 reads TGTGCCAGCAGTGACTCGGACAGCACAGATACGCAGTATTTT.

This clonotype was observed at least ten times. V and J are TRBV4-3 and TRBJ2-3; 7 bases are a match to TRBD2. The germline CDR1 and CDR2 sequences are LGHNA and YSLEER. The CDR3 extends over 16 amino acids. V lost 1 base to trimming and J lost 2 bases; unmatched junction nucleotides: 6. This CDR3 reads CASSQGAGGTTDTQYF. In DNA, the CDR3 is TGCGCCAGCAGCCAAGGGGCCGGGGGGACCACAGATACGCAGTATTTT.

This clonotype was counted between two and nine times. The chain joins TRBV4-2 to TRBJ2-7; D is ambiguous. Germline V gene data show CDR1 as LGHNA and CDR2 as YNFKEQ. Trimming took 0 bases from V and 3 from J, leaving 6 bases between them. This CDR3 comprises 13 residues. The CDR3 DNA follows: TGTGCCAGCAGCCAAGATCCGAACTACGAGCAGTACTTC. Residues: CASSQDPNYEQYF.

V usage is TRBV15 and J usage is TRBJ1-1; D gene uncertain. Trimming pared 5 bases from V and 5 bases from J, leaving 18 bases between. The CDR3 contains 15 residues. The germline V gene encodes CDR1 LNHNV and CDR2 YYDKDF (reference sequence). Here the CDR3 reads CATSDRRRAGTEAFF. The CDR3 nucleotides are TGTGCCACCAGCGATCGGCGTAGGGCGGGAACTGAAGCTTTCTTT.

This clonotype was counted many times. The rearrangement joins TRBV5-1 to TRBJ2-7; weak D call: TRBD2 (6 bases). CDR1 and CDR2 from the germline V gene are SGHRS and YFSETQ. CDR3 length equals 14 residues. V shed 6 bases and J shed 4 bases, with 17 bases lying between them. CDR3: CASKYNQGGYEQYF. The CDR3 region has the DNA TGCGCCAGCAAATATAATCAAGGAGGGTACGAGCAGTACTTC.

This clonotype has a count of ten or more. The chain carries TRBV7-9 and TRBJ1-6; 7 positions match TRBD1. There are 14 residues in the CDR3. Germline V gene data show CDR1 as SEHNR and CDR2 as FQNEAQ (reference sequence). The trim removed 7 bases at V and 13 bases at J, leaving 13 bases unmatched. The chain's CDR3 is CASTEGQEISPLHF. DNA of the CDR3: TGTGCCAGCACTGAAGGACAGGAGATTTCTCCCCTCCACTTT.

The rearrangement uses TRBV7-2 and TRBJ1-5, with a tentative D call TRBD1 (6 bases). The germline V gene encodes CDR1 SGHTA and CDR2 FQGNSA. V shed 8 bases and J shed 2 bases, with 19 bases lying between them. The CDR3 has 16 amino acids. In nucleotides, the CDR3 is TGTGCCAGCGGTCGACAGGCTTCGACGGGCAATCAGCCCCAGCATTTT. Translation gives CASGRQASTGNQPQHF.

This clonotype was counted ten times or more. The CDR3 DNA reads as TGCAGTGCTAGAGATCGACCCCTTAGGGATCAGCCCCAGCATTTT. Its translation: CSARDRPLRDQPQHF. This chain joins TRBV20-1 and TRBJ1-5; D uncertain. Germline V gene data show CDR1 as DFQATT and CDR2 as SNEGSKA (reference sequence). Trimming took off 0 bases at V and 5 bases at J, with 14 bases between the two ends. The CDR3 extends over 15 amino acids.

This clonotype showed up just a few times. V usage is TRBV12-3 or TRBV12-4 and J usage is TRBJ1-6, with unresolved D. Trimming left V 6 bases short and J 7 bases short, with 10 bases between. The CDR3 is made up of 13 amino acids. The CDR3 here is CASSLRINSPLHF. CDR3 DNA sequence: TGTGCCAGCAGCCTTAGAATAAATTCACCCCTCCACTTT.

At least ten counts were recorded for this clonotype. The genes are TRBV9 and TRBJ1-4, with a weak D call TRBD1 (6 bases). The V gene lost 3 bases and the J gene lost 4 bases, with 13 bases spanning the gap. This CDR3 spans 15 amino acids. Germline V gene data show CDR1 as SGDLS and CDR2 as YYNGEE. The CDR3: CASSAGGDGNEKLFF. CDR3 DNA: TGTGCCAGCAGCGCGGGGGGCGATGGTAATGAAAAACTGTTTTTT.

V is TRBV10-3 and J is TRBJ2-5; D not certain. The V and J ends lost 10 bases and 2 bases respectively, with 14 bases between them. The germline CDR1 and CDR2 sequences are ENHRY and SYGVKD. This CDR3 is built from 13 residues. The CDR3 spells CASRASLQETQYF. CDR3 sequence (DNA): TGTGCCAGTCGGGCGTCCCTACAAGAGACCCAGTACTTC.

The chain joins TRBV5-1 to TRBJ2-1; tentative D call: TRBD2 (7 bases). Trimming left V 2 bases short and J 10 bases short, with 16 bases between. Germline-derived CDR1 and CDR2 are SGHRS and YFSETQ. The CDR3 totals 14 residues. The CDR3 DNA reads TGCGCCAGCAGCTTTGGTGGGGGGGCACAGGAGCAGTTCTTC. This gives the protein CASSFGGGAQEQFF.

This clonotype was detected a few times. The chain uses TRBV12-5 and TRBJ2-3, with D perhaps given as TRBD1 or TRBD2 (6 bases each). CDR3 length: 18 residues. Trimming pared 3 bases from V and 3 bases from J, leaving 22 bases between. Germline V gene data show CDR1 as LGHNT and CDR2 as FRNRAP. For the CDR3, the DNA is TGTGCTAGTGGTTTCGGCTTAGGTAGGGGGGCTTTGACAGATACGCAGTATTTT. Protein: CASGFGLGRGALTDTQYF.

The chain carries TRBV3-1 and TRBJ2-7; no clear D gene. Trimming left V 1 base short and J 0 bases short, with 13 bases between. Germline V lookup: CDR1 LGHDT, CDR2 YNNKEL (reference sequence). The CDR3 is made up of 16 amino acids. The chain's CDR3 is CASSQGQRISSYEQYF. The CDR3 bases are TGTGCCAGCAGCCAAGGGCAGCGCATAAGCTCCTACGAGCAGTACTTC.

This clonotype was observed many times. This chain connects TRBV7-2 to TRBJ1-6; D not certain. Germline V CDR1 and CDR2: SGHTA, FQGNSA. The CDR3 has 16 amino acids. V was pared by 5 bases and J by 3 bases, with 14 bases between. The CDR3 nucleotides read TGTGCCAGCAGCCTTAACGACGTCCTCTATAATTCACCCCTCCACTTT. This codes for CASSLNDVLYNSPLHF.

In its sample, this clonotype was seen a few times. This chain links TRBV29-1 with TRBJ2-3, with 8 bases fitting TRBD1. The germline CDR1 and CDR2 sequences are SQVTM and ANQGSEA. J lost 3 bases, V lost 3 bases, and 5 bases had no gene match. The CDR3 spans 14 residues. The CDR3 protein is CSVDRTGNTDTQYF. The DNA of the CDR3 is TGCAGCGTTGATAGGACAGGGAATACAGATACGCAGTATTTT.

This clonotype was detected only a few times. This sequence joins TRBV6-2 or TRBV6-3 and TRBJ2-7; D is ambiguous. The germline V gene has CDR1 MNHEY and CDR2 SVGEGT. This CDR3 has 15 residues. Trimming cost V 7 bases and J 5 bases, with 21 bases left between them. The CDR3 reads CASIPPLDAGDEQYF. As DNA, the CDR3 is TGTGCCAGCATTCCCCCTCTGGACGCCGGCGACGAGCAGTACTTC.

This clonotype came up many times. V is TRBV12-3 or TRBV12-4 and J is TRBJ1-6; D ambiguous. The CDR3 covers 14 residues. V lost 1 base and J 10 bases, leaving 11 bases between the germline ends. CDR3 in amino acids: CASSLGALGSPLHF. CDR3 nucleotide sequence: TGTGCCAGCAGTTTAGGGGCATTGGGATCACCCCTCCACTTT.

The chain has TRBV12-3 or TRBV12-4 and TRBJ2-1; D might be TRBD1 or TRBD2, each matching 6 bases. Trimming pared 6 bases from V and 5 bases from J, leaving 20 bases between. The CDR3 has 16 amino acids. The CDR3: CASRMESGGPNNEQFF. CDR3 DNA sequence: TGTGCCAGCAGAATGGAGAGTGGGGGGCCCAACAATGAGCAGTTCTTC.

V and J are TRBV6-5 and TRBJ1-4; D is unresolved. Trimming cost V 9 bases and J 4 bases, with 24 bases left between them. CDR3 length: 17 amino acids. Germline assignment: CDR1 MNHEY and CDR2 SVGAGI. The DNA for the CDR3 is TGTGCCAGTTCATCCTACGGTCTCCATGTTAGTAATGAAAAACTGTTTTTT. Translating gives CASSSYGLHVSNEKLFF.